These T cell receptor beta chains were read from a single sample in a study of early T cells in non-severe SARS-CoV-2 infection. In TCRdb, the 5' RACE reads were re-called with MiXCR into one record per CDR3 protein. The sample shows about 100,000 distinct CDR3 sequences, less than 15% of them seen only once. Sequences were obtained from whole blood. The origin of the receptors is an adult who was a healthcare worker with PCR-confirmed SARS-CoV-2 infection or an uninfected control (not recorded which). Each CDR3 is given with its conserved first and last residue. The order of the fields is J gene, V gene, clone size, D gene, CDR3 DNA, CDR3 protein. The D gene is left open where the match is weak. A clone size is listed for some rows: how often the clone was seen (once, few, many), or a class if it is expanded.

TRBJ2-2 TRBV4-3 - - TGCGCCAGCAGCCAAGAAGCACGGCTCACCGGGGAGCTGTTTTTT CASSQEARLTGELFF
TRBJ2-1 TRBV29-1 few TRBD2 TGCAGCGGAGGGACTAGCGGGACGTCCTACAATGAGCAGTTCTTC CSGGTSGTSYNEQFF
TRBJ2-3 TRBV6-6 - - TGTGCCTTAGCGGGGGACAGGGGTGCAGATACGCAGTATTTT CALAGDRGADTQYF
TRBJ1-3 TRBV12-3/TRBV12-4 - - TGTGCCAGCAGTTTAGGCAGCCTCTCTGGAAACACCATATATTTT CASSLGSLSGNTIYF
TRBJ2-3 TRBV6-4 few - TGTGCCAGCAGTGAAGAAGGAGGGGAAGGCACAGATACGCAGTATTTT CASSEEGGEGTDTQYF
TRBJ2-1 TRBV24-1 few - TGTGCCACCAGTGATTACGTGCAGGAGCAGTTCTTC CATSDYVQEQFF
TRBJ1-5 TRBV7-9 many - TGTGCCAGCAGCTTAGAAAGCAATCAGCCCCAGCATTTT CASSLESNQPQHF
TRBJ1-1 TRBV6-1 few - TGTGCCAGCAGGAGGGGAACGGGGGGCACTGAAGCTTTCTTT CASRRGTGGTEAFF
TRBJ1-6 TRBV11-2 many - TGTGCCAGCAGCTACGAGGGTTCACCCCTCCACTTT CASSYEGSPLHF
TRBJ2-3 TRBV20-1 few TRBD2 TGCAGTGCTAGAGCCCGACTAGCGGGAGTGGCAGATACGCAGTATTTT CSARARLAGVADTQYF
TRBJ1-4 TRBV2 - - TGTGCCAGCAGCACCGACCTGAATGAAAAACTGTTTTTT CASSTDLNEKLFF
TRBJ2-5 TRBV4-2 few - TGTGCCAGCAGCCCGTGGAACGGAGAGACCCAGTACTTC CASSPWNGETQYF
TRBJ2-5 TRBV6-5 many TRBD1 TGTGCCAGCAGTACGACAGGGGACGGGACCCAGTACTTC CASSTTGDGTQYF
TRBJ2-3 TRBV10-2 many - TGCGCCAGCAGTGAGTCTTTGGGGGGCATAGCAGATACGCAGTATTTT CASSESLGGIADTQYF
TRBJ2-1 TRBV18 few - TGTGCCAGCTCACCACCATTCGGGTCCCGGGGCTACAATGAGCAGTTCTTC CASSPPFGSRGYNEQFF
TRBJ2-6 TRBV5-5 many - TGTGCCAGCAGCTTGGAGGGGACTGGGGCCAACGTCCTGACTTTC CASSLEGTGANVLTF
TRBJ2-5 TRBV24-1 - - TGTGCCACCAGTGCCTCGGGGGACTTCCAAGAGACCCAGTACTTC CATSASGDFQETQYF
TRBJ2-1 TRBV7-6 - TRBD2 TGTGCCAGCAGCTTAGGAGGACTAGCGGGAACTGAGCAGTTCTTC CASSLGGLAGTEQFF
TRBJ2-7 TRBV7-9 many - TGTGCCAGCAGCTTAGTAGGACGGTCGTACGAGCAGTACTTC CASSLVGRSYEQYF
TRBJ2-6 TRBV6-1 - - TGTGCCACTACTCGACATTTAGCTGGGGCCAACGTCCTGACTTTC CATTRHLAGANVLTF
TRBJ2-1 TRBV3-1 many - TGTGCCAGCAGCCATGTGGGTAACAATGAGCAGTTCTTC CASSHVGNNEQFF
TRBJ1-2 TRBV2 - - TGTGCCAGCAGCCGGGACATCTATGGCTACACCTTC CASSRDIYGYTF
TRBJ1-1 TRBV6-1 - TRBD1 TGTGCCAGCAAGGGTTGGTGGGGACAGGGGGGAACTGAAGCTTTCTTT CASKGWWGQGGTEAFF
TRBJ2-2 TRBV6-5 - - TGTGCCAGCAGCACAATAACGAACACCGGGGAGCTGTTTTTT CASSTITNTGELFF
TRBJ2-7 TRBV7-2 many - TGTGCCAGCAGCGCCGACTGGGCCGGGGAGCAGTACTTC CASSADWAGEQYF
TRBJ1-4 TRBV7-8 many TRBD1 TGTGCCAGCAGCTGGCGGGACAGACTGAATGAAAAACTGTTTTTT CASSWRDRLNEKLFF
TRBJ1-3 TRBV12-3/TRBV12-4 - - TGTGCCAGCACCAAACCGATGACAGCTGGACTCTCTGGAAACACCATATATTTT CASTKPMTAGLSGNTIYF
TRBJ2-7 TRBV20-1 - - TGCAGTGCTATACACAGGGAAGTCTACGAGCAGTACTTC CSAIHREVYEQYF
TRBJ2-3 TRBV20-1 - - TGCAGTGCTAGACAGAGCGGGAGCACAGATACGCAGTATTTT CSARQSGSTDTQYF
TRBJ1-2 TRBV5-5 few TRBD1 TGTGCCAGCAGCTGGGACAGGGACAACGGCTACACCTTC CASSWDRDNGYTF
TRBJ2-7 TRBV11-2 - - TGTGCCAGCAGCTCGAAAGGGGGATTTGGGTCCTACGAGCAGTACTTC CASSSKGGFGSYEQYF
TRBJ1-2 TRBV28 many - TGTGCCAGCAGTTTTTCCGTGGGGCAAAAAAACTATGGCTACACCTTC CASSFSVGQKNYGYTF
TRBJ1-4 TRBV6-1 - - TGTGCCAGCAAGGAAGGGGGTGTAGGAAAACTGTTTTTT CASKEGGVGKLFF
TRBJ2-7 TRBV28 - - TGTGCCAGCAGTCCCCAGAGGGAGCAGTACTTC CASSPQREQYF
TRBJ1-4 TRBV20-1 many - TGCAGTGCCAAGGATGTGGCAAATGAAAAACTGTTTTTT CSAKDVANEKLFF